This TCR beta chain stems from a study of Ad26.COV2.S vaccination and SARS-CoV-2 variants. Profiling relied on immunoSEQ multiplex PCR, and the TCRdb table lists in-frame clones only, not all of them. This sample carries about 480,000 clones, roughly 87% of them seen once, and the ten largest clones take about 13%. Germline V gene lookup returns CDR1 SEHNR and CDR2 FQNEAQ (reference sequence). CDR3 length equals 13 residues. The V and J ends lost 4 bases and 8 bases respectively, with 14 bases between them. The treatment denotes: approximately 18 received Ad26.COV2.S at low or high dose, single or two shots; 5 received placebo; per-sample allocation not given. Sampling took place 63 days after the first vaccine or placebo injection.

The chain links TRBV7-9 to TRBJ1-2; D remains ambiguous. The material was peripheral blood, obtained in a trial of Ad26.COV2.S vaccine versus placebo. The TCR originated in a person aged 18-60 years who received the Ad26.COV2.S COVID-19 vaccine or a placebo. CDR3 sequence reads: CASSSRWEGGYTF. Written as DNA, the CDR3 is TGTGCCAGCAGCTCCAGATGGGAGGGCGGCTACACCTTC.